A selection of T cell receptor beta chains follows, all from one sample in a study of cytomegalovirus exposure and HLA in healthy donors. Some clones are missing from TCRdb's copy, which holds only in-frame ones; the method was immunoSEQ multiplex PCR. This sample yields approximately 210,000 clones, of which around 82% are seen a single time; around 2% belongs to the top ten. The sequencing input was PBMCs. The origin of the receptors is a man younger than 30 in good health and CMV-seronegative. Each CDR3 is given with its conserved first and last residue. D genes are given only for firm matches. Size is stated for part of the rows, as once, few or many counts, or as a class when the clone is expanded.

clone_size j_call d_call v_call cdr3_aa cdr3_nt
. TRBJ1-2 . TRBV5-6 CASSLGGNPYGYTF TGTGCCAGCAGCTTGGGAGGGAACCCCTATGGCTACACCTTC
. TRBJ2-2 TRBD1 TRBV7-2 CASSLRDRGSSGELFF TGTGCCAGCAGCTTAAGGGACAGGGGGTCCTCCGGGGAGCTGTTTTTT
. TRBJ2-3 . TRBV27 CASSLRRMADTQYF TGTGCCAGCAGTTTGCGGCGAATGGCAGATACGCAGTATTTT
. TRBJ1-1 . TRBV6-6 CASTVTQVNTEAFF TGTGCCAGCACTGTTACACAAGTGAACACTGAAGCTTTCTTT
. TRBJ2-3 . TRBV5-5 CASSYLSTDTQYF TGTGCCAGCAGCTACCTTAGTACAGATACGCAGTATTTT
once TRBJ2-3 . TRBV6-1 CASSPLDSTDTQYF TGTGCCAGCAGTCCACTGGACTCCACAGATACGCAGTATTTT
. TRBJ2-1 . TRBV19 CASSPYGGELGNEQFF TGTGCCAGTAGTCCTTACGGGGGAGAACTGGGCAATGAGCAGTTCTTC
. TRBJ2-2 . TRBV6-4 CASSSEWGVGAGELFF TGTGCCAGCAGTTCGGAGTGGGGAGTGGGTGCCGGGGAGCTGTTTTTT
. TRBJ1-2 . TRBV6-5 CASSYYGKGYTF TGTGCCAGCAGTTACTACGGGAAGGGCTACACCTTC
few TRBJ1-4 TRBD1 TRBV5-6 CASSVGTVNEKLFF TGTGCCAGCAGCGTCGGGACAGTTAATGAAAAACTGTTTTTT
. TRBJ1-5 TRBD1 TRBV6-4 CASSDEGQADSNQPQHF TGTGCCAGCAGTGACGAAGGACAGGCAGATAGCAATCAGCCCCAGCATTTT
. TRBJ1-2 . TRBV28 CASLPRGGSGYTF TGTGCCAGCCTCCCCCGGGGGGGGTCTGGCTACACCTTC
. TRBJ2-5 TRBD1 TRBV7-2 CASSLGGQSQETQYF TGTGCCAGCAGCTTAGGGGGACAGAGTCAAGAGACCCAGTACTTC
. TRBJ2-2 TRBD2 TRBV19 CATSTLVAGGSGELFF TGTGCCACCTCAACGTTGGTAGCGGGAGGCTCCGGGGAGCTGTTTTTT
once TRBJ2-2 . TRBV18 CASSPTEAYTGELFF TGTGCCAGCTCCCCGACAGAAGCTTACACCGGGGAGCTGTTTTTT
. TRBJ1-1 . TRBV4-2 CASSPRGGDHTEAFF TGTGCCAGCAGCCCCCGGGGCGGGGACCACACTGAAGCTTTCTTT
. TRBJ1-1 . TRBV30 CAWSVAPNRVDAEAFF TGTGCCTGGAGTGTGGCCCCGAACAGGGTGGATGCTGAAGCTTTCTTT
. TRBJ2-3 TRBD2 TRBV29-1 CSVDLLLQRDFRTDTQYF TGCAGCGTTGATCTGTTACTTCAGCGGGATTTTCGCACAGATACGCAGTATTTT
. TRBJ2-3 TRBD2 TRBV5-1 CASSLPAGAGPDTQYF TGCGCCAGCAGCTTGCCTGCGGGAGCGGGGCCAGATACGCAGTATTTT
. TRBJ1-1 TRBD1 TRBV29-1 CSVGNRGTEAFF TGCAGCGTTGGCAACAGGGGAACTGAAGCTTTCTTT
. TRBJ1-5 TRBD1 TRBV30 CAWSRTGNNQPQHF TGTGCCTGGTCAAGGACAGGGAACAATCAGCCCCAGCATTTT
. TRBJ2-6 TRBD2 TRBV10-3 CAISESWLAESSGANVLTF TGTGCCATCAGTGAGTCGTGGCTAGCGGAGAGCTCTGGGGCCAACGTCCTGACTTTC